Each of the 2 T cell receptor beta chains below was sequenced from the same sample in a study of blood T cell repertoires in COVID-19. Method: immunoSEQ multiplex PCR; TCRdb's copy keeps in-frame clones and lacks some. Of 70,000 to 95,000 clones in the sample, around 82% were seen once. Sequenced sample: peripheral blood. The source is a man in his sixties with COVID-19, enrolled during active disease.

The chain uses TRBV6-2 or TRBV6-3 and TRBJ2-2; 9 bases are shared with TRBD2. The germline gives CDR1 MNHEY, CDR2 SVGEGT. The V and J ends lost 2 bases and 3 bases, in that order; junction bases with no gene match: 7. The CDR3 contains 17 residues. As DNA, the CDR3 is TGTGCCAGCAGTTACCCTGAGCGGGGGGTCGACACCGGGGAGCTGTTTTTT. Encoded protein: CASSYPERGVDTGELFF.

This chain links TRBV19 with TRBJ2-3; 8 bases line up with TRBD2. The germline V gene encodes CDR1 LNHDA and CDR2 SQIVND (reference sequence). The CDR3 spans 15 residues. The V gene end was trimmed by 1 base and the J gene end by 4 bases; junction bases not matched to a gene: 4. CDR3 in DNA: TGTGCCAGTAGTATAGGCGGGAGGCGGTCAGATACGCAGTATTTT. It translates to CASSIGGRRSDTQYF.